This T cell receptor beta chain was sequenced during a study of blood T cells in healthy people across ages. Turning to the study itself: Researchers report that template switching captured about one barcoded beta molecule per two T cells.

Study results and caveats: It was not known whether donors were CMV positive (a possible confounder of expanded clonotype changes). Age brought a roughly linear fall in TCR beta diversity measured per million T cells.

The second PCR ran 7 to 11 cycles with a sample-barcoded 5' primer and J-beta primers. TCRdb called the 5' RACE reads again in MiXCR, with one record for every CDR3 protein. The repertoire has 350,000 to 450,000 distinct CDR3 sequences, about 52% of them found once; the top ten carry around 50%. With respect to this clonotype: Its antigen is unknown.

Germline V lookup: CDR1 DFQATT, CDR2 SNEGSKA (reference sequence). V dropped 5 bases and J dropped 0; count of bases not matched to a gene: 6. The CDR3 is 17 amino acids. No fewer than 7 million PBMCs went into each sample. The material sequenced was blood. The chain carries TRBV20-1 and TRBJ2-3, with 15 bases aligning to TRBD2. The receptor's source is a man aged 60 to 69 in good health. In nucleotides, the CDR3 is TGCAGTGCTTCCGGGACTAGCGGGGGGCGTAGCACAGATACGCAGTATTTT. It translates to CSASGTSGGRSTDTQYF.